This is a list of T cell receptor beta chains from one sample in a study of cytomegalovirus exposure and HLA in healthy donors. Clones were read by immunoSEQ multiplex PCR, and TCRdb kept only the in-frame ones, dropping some. The table records under 200,000 clones, roughly 80% of them present only once. The sequenced sample consisted of PBMCs. The origin of the receptors is a woman aged 18 to 35 in good health and CMV-seronegative. Each CDR3 is given with its conserved first and last residue. D genes are given only for firm matches. Clone size is stated in some rows and not others, as once, few, many or a class when expanded.

J: TRBJ1-5; size: .; D: TRBD1; V: TRBV5-6; CDR3: CASSPGQGTQPQHF; DNA: TGTGCCAGCAGCCCCGGACAGGGCACTCAGCCCCAGCATTTT
J: TRBJ2-1; size: .; D: TRBD2; V: TRBV6-1; CDR3: CASSVSGDGNEQFF; DNA: TGTGCCAGCAGTGTTAGCGGGGATGGGAATGAGCAGTTCTTC
J: TRBJ2-1; size: once; D: .; V: TRBV7-2; CDR3: CASSFSSVLYNEQFF; DNA: TGTGCCAGCAGCTTTAGTAGCGTCCTATACAATGAGCAGTTCTTC
J: TRBJ2-1; size: .; D: .; V: TRBV4-1; CDR3: CASSQEPGRGPHNEQFF; DNA: TGCGCCAGCAGCCAAGAGCCGGGCCGAGGGCCCCACAATGAGCAGTTCTTC
J: TRBJ2-7; size: .; D: TRBD1; V: TRBV10-2; CDR3: CASRAGQGGYEQYF; DNA: TGCGCCAGCAGGGCTGGACAGGGCGGCTACGAGCAGTACTTC
J: TRBJ1-1; size: .; D: .; V: TRBV19; CDR3: CASSIGGAGTEAFF; DNA: TGTGCCAGTAGTATCGGTGGGGCTGGTACTGAAGCTTTCTTT
J: TRBJ2-2; size: .; D: .; V: TRBV4-3; CDR3: CASSHVRGTGELFF; DNA: TGCGCCAGCAGCCATGTCAGGGGAACCGGGGAGCTGTTTTTT
J: TRBJ1-3; size: .; D: TRBD1; V: TRBV19; CDR3: CATDRGVGNTIYF; DNA: TGTGCCACGGACAGGGGGGTTGGAAACACCATATATTTT
J: TRBJ1-2; size: once; D: .; V: TRBV20-1; CDR3: CSATTNYGYTF; DNA: TGCAGTGCTACTACTAACTATGGCTACACCTTC
J: TRBJ2-7; size: few; D: TRBD1; V: TRBV5-6; CDR3: CASSLGDRGGLEQYF; DNA: TGTGCCAGCAGCTTGGGCGACAGGGGAGGCCTCGAGCAGTACTTC
J: TRBJ2-2; size: few; D: .; V: TRBV7-9; CDR3: CASSLLAENTGELFF; DNA: TGTGCCAGCAGCTTATTGGCGGAGAACACCGGGGAGCTGTTTTTT
J: TRBJ2-1; size: .; D: TRBD2; V: TRBV7-9; CDR3: CASSPPGLAGGPGEQFF; DNA: TGTGCCAGCAGCCCGCCGGGACTAGCGGGAGGGCCGGGTGAGCAGTTCTTC
J: TRBJ1-2; size: .; D: TRBD1; V: TRBV19; CDR3: CASSIGGRDSYGYTF; DNA: TGTGCCAGTAGTATAGGGGGCAGGGACAGTTATGGCTACACCTTC
J: TRBJ2-3; size: .; D: TRBD1; V: TRBV11-3; CDR3: CASSPRQGTYTQYF; DNA: TGTGCCAGCAGCCCCCGACAGGGAACCTATACGCAGTATTTT
J: TRBJ1-2; size: few; D: TRBD1; V: TRBV5-4; CDR3: CASLLKGRGDGYTF; DNA: TGTGCCAGCCTACTTAAAGGCAGGGGGGACGGCTACACCTTC
J: TRBJ1-2; size: .; D: .; V: TRBV7-9; CDR3: CASSYGARSNYGYTF; DNA: TGTGCCAGCAGCTATGGGGCGAGATCTAACTATGGCTACACCTTC
J: TRBJ2-5; size: .; D: .; V: TRBV10-3; CDR3: CASNHTSGYPQGQETQYF; DNA: TGTGCCAGCAACCATACCTCCGGCTATCCCCAGGGGCAAGAGACCCAGTACTTC
J: TRBJ1-5; size: .; D: .; V: TRBV19; CDR3: CASSIIIHQPQHF; DNA: TGTGCCAGTAGTATAATAATCCATCAGCCCCAGCATTTT
J: TRBJ2-5; size: .; D: .; V: TRBV27; CDR3: CASALRAGLRETQYF; DNA: TGTGCCAGCGCTCTTCGGGCAGGGCTAAGGGAGACCCAGTACTTC
J: TRBJ1-2; size: .; D: .; V: TRBV27; CDR3: CASSLGQGYGYTF; DNA: TGTGCCAGCAGTTTAGGGCAGGGCTATGGCTACACCTTC
J: TRBJ1-3; size: .; D: .; V: TRBV2; CDR3: CASSEGGLSPIGNTIYF; DNA: TGTGCCAGCAGTGAAGGGGGGCTGTCTCCTATTGGAAACACCATATATTTT
J: TRBJ1-2; size: few; D: .; V: TRBV29-1; CDR3: CSVGPQGDYGYTF; DNA: TGCAGCGTTGGGCCACAGGGTGACTATGGCTACACCTTC
J: TRBJ2-7; size: .; D: .; V: TRBV27; CDR3: CASSLMTGSYEQYF; DNA: TGTGCCAGCAGTCTGATGACAGGATCCTACGAGCAGTACTTC
J: TRBJ1-5; size: .; D: .; V: TRBV27; CDR3: CASSFEGPPNQPQHF; DNA: TGTGCCAGCAGTTTCGAGGGCCCCCCCAATCAGCCCCAGCATTTT
J: TRBJ1-2; size: once; D: TRBD1; V: TRBV27; CDR3: CASGRQGSYTF; DNA: TGTGCCAGCGGTCGACAGGGGTCCTACACCTTC
J: TRBJ1-2; size: .; D: TRBD1; V: TRBV5-1; CDR3: CASSLDRTGAGYGYTF; DNA: TGCGCCAGCAGCCTGGACCGGACAGGGGCGGGCTATGGCTACACCTTC
J: TRBJ2-1; size: once; D: TRBD2; V: TRBV5-1; CDR3: CASSLGLAGVGEQFF; DNA: TGCGCCAGCAGCTTGGGGCTAGCGGGAGTAGGTGAGCAGTTCTTC
J: TRBJ2-1; size: .; D: .; V: TRBV19; CDR3: CASSKVGSSYNEQFF; DNA: TGTGCCAGTAGTAAAGTCGGGAGCTCCTACAATGAGCAGTTCTTC
J: TRBJ2-1; size: .; D: .; V: TRBV2; CDR3: CASSGLRLSYNEQFF; DNA: TGTGCCAGCAGTGGACTTAGACTTTCCTACAATGAGCAGTTCTTC
J: TRBJ1-2; size: once; D: .; V: TRBV4-2; CDR3: CASSQDRGEGIYGYTF; DNA: TGTGCCAGCAGCCAAGATCGAGGGGAGGGGATCTATGGCTACACCTTC
J: TRBJ2-7; size: .; D: .; V: TRBV19; CDR3: CASSRRPTYEQYF; DNA: TGTGCCAGTTCCCGCAGGCCTACCTACGAGCAGTACTTC
J: TRBJ1-2; size: .; D: TRBD1; V: TRBV6-1; CDR3: CASIKAGTGADGYTF; DNA: TGTGCCAGCATCAAAGCCGGGACAGGGGCCGATGGCTACACCTTC
J: TRBJ1-3; size: .; D: .; V: TRBV9; CDR3: CASSVDSLSGNTIYF; DNA: TGTGCCAGCAGCGTAGATAGCTTGTCTGGAAACACCATATATTTT
J: TRBJ1-4; size: few; D: .; V: TRBV30; CDR3: CALSRGFNEKLFF; DNA: TGTGCCCTCAGCAGGGGATTTAATGAAAAACTGTTTTTT
J: TRBJ2-2; size: once; D: TRBD1; V: TRBV6-5; CDR3: CASSLGQGFTGELFF; DNA: TGTGCCAGCAGTTTGGGACAGGGTTTCACCGGGGAGCTGTTTTTT
J: TRBJ1-1; size: .; D: .; V: TRBV11-2; CDR3: CASSLSQGRNTEAFF; DNA: TGTGCCAGCAGCTTATCTCAGGGGAGGAACACTGAAGCTTTCTTT
J: TRBJ2-7; size: once; D: .; V: TRBV6-5; CDR3: CASSYEQGTYGQYF; DNA: TGTGCCAGCAGTTACGAACAGGGAACCTACGGGCAGTACTTC
J: TRBJ1-2; size: .; D: .; V: TRBV5-1; CDR3: CASSLEARGGYTF; DNA: TGCGCCAGCAGCTTGGAAGCTAGGGGAGGCTACACCTTC
J: TRBJ2-2; size: .; D: .; V: TRBV4-3; CDR3: CASSQDGHPGGGELFF; DNA: TGCGCCAGCAGCCAAGATGGGCACCCAGGAGGTGGGGAGCTGTTTTTT
J: TRBJ1-4; size: few; D: .; V: TRBV4-3; CDR3: CASSQVSRQSNEKLFF; DNA: TGCGCCAGCAGCCAAGTTTCGAGACAGTCTAATGAAAAACTGTTTTTT
J: TRBJ2-4; size: .; D: TRBD1; V: TRBV19; CDR3: CASRQGSEDIQYF; DNA: TGTGCCAGCCGACAGGGGTCGGAGGACATTCAGTACTTC
J: TRBJ2-7; size: .; D: .; V: TRBV11-2; CDR3: CASSPQGVYEQYF; DNA: TGTGCCAGCAGCCCCCAAGGGGTGTACGAGCAGTACTTC
J: TRBJ1-1; size: .; D: TRBD1; V: TRBV19; CDR3: CASSPDRAVMNTEAFF; DNA: TGTGCCAGTAGTCCCGACAGGGCCGTTATGAACACTGAAGCTTTCTTT
J: TRBJ2-6; size: .; D: TRBD1; V: TRBV19; CDR3: CASSIAGTGGANVLTF; DNA: TGTGCCAGTAGTATAGCCGGGACAGGTGGGGCCAACGTCCTGACTTTC
J: TRBJ2-3; size: .; D: TRBD2; V: TRBV10-1; CDR3: CASSEGRTSGTDTQYF; DNA: TGCGCCAGCAGTGAGGGCCGGACTAGCGGCACAGATACGCAGTATTTT
J: TRBJ2-1; size: .; D: .; V: TRBV7-2; CDR3: CASSLEIVLNEQFF; DNA: TGTGCCAGCAGCTTAGAAATAGTCCTTAATGAGCAGTTCTTC
J: TRBJ2-7; size: .; D: .; V: TRBV11-2; CDR3: CASSLDVPNSYEQYF; DNA: TGTGCCAGCAGCTTAGATGTCCCCAACTCCTACGAGCAGTACTTC
J: TRBJ2-3; size: once; D: .; V: TRBV4-1; CDR3: CASSQSLGGSTDTQYF; DNA: TGCGCCAGCAGCCAAAGTTTAGGGGGTAGCACAGATACGCAGTATTTT
J: TRBJ2-1; size: .; D: TRBD1; V: TRBV29-1; CDR3: CSVEQGNEQFF; DNA: TGCAGCGTGGAACAGGGGAATGAGCAGTTCTTC
J: TRBJ1-5; size: few; D: .; V: TRBV6-5; CDR3: CASSTVGAWPQHF; DNA: TGTGCCAGCAGTACCGTGGGGGCTTGGCCCCAGCATTTT
J: TRBJ2-1; size: .; D: TRBD2; V: TRBV19; CDR3: CASTLTSGRRNEQFF; DNA: TGTGCCAGTACCCTAACTAGCGGGAGGAGGAATGAGCAGTTCTTC